This TCR beta chain comes out of a study of T-cell reconstitution after alpha-beta-depleted transplantation in children. Unique molecular identifiers were incorporated during preparation of the TCRbeta library. Via MiXCR, TCRdb re-called the PCR reads, giving one row per CDR3 protein. The table has hundreds of thousands of distinct CDR3 sequences, over 9.5% seen once. V lost 6 bases to trimming and J lost 6 bases; unmatched junction nucleotides: 14. This CDR3 has 16 residues. Germline loops: CDR1 MDHEN, CDR2 SYDVKM. This clonotype was counted ten times or more. The sequence came from a human donor who donated a stem cell graft to a child with acute myeloid leukemia. The sample here was PBMCs from the stem cell graft donor, taken from the stem cell graft. The chain carries TRBV28 and TRBJ2-1; 7 bases line up with TRBD2. CDR3 loop: CASSLTGGSRLNEQFF. The CDR3 DNA follows: TGTGCCAGCAGCCTAACGGGCGGGAGTAGGCTCAATGAGCAGTTCTTC.